These 16 T cell receptor beta chains came from one sample sequenced in a study of cytomegalovirus exposure and HLA in healthy donors. The table came from immunoSEQ multiplex PCR; TCRdb's copy has only in-frame clones and leaves some out. The sample includes roughly 300,000 clones, 75% to 90% of them seen just once. The material sequenced was PBMCs. These receptors originate from a woman aged 30 to 39 in good health and CMV-seropositive.

This chain joins TRBV28 and TRBJ2-7; TRBD2 is a possible D gene (5 bases). CDR3 length: 13 amino acids. V shed 5 bases and J shed 6 bases, with 14 bases lying between them. In germline, CDR1 is MDHEN, CDR2 SYDVKM. In nucleotides, the CDR3 is TGTGCCAGCAGTACGCAGCTCGAGGGCGAGCAGTACTTC. Translation: CASSTQLEGEQYF. The full variable domain, its missing parts supplied by reference TRBV28 and TRBJ2-7, is DVKVTQSSRYLVKRTGEKVFLECVQDMDHENMFWYRQDPGLGLRLIYFSYDVKMKEKGDIPEGYSVSREKKERFSLILESASTNQTSMYLCASSTQLEGEQYFGPGTRLTVT.

This clone was picked up a small number of times. The same CDR3 arises from other DNA sequences in this sample as well. The CDR3 nucleotides read TGTGCCAGCAGCGTCACTCCGAACACTGAAGCTTTCTTT. Translating gives CASSVTPNTEAFF. The chain carries TRBV9 and TRBJ1-1, with D uncertain. This CDR3 spans 13 amino acids. Between the trimmed V and J ends, which lost 2 bases and 1 base, there was a span of 6 bases. Germline CDR1 SGDLS, CDR2 YYNGEE.

The chain uses TRBV10-3 and TRBJ2-1; tentatively, D is TRBD1 (6 bases). Germline V gene data show CDR1 as ENHRY and CDR2 as SYGVKD. The CDR3 loop spans 15 amino acids. Trimming removed 6 bases from V and 8 bases from J, with 20 bases in between. The CDR3 region is CAIRPETGSSDEQFF. The CDR3, as DNA: TGTGCCATCAGGCCAGAAACAGGGAGTAGCGATGAGCAGTTCTTC.

This chain connects TRBV29-1 to TRBJ1-4; D possibly corresponds to TRBD1 (5 bases). The CDR3 extends over 11 amino acids. Germline V gene sequence: CDR1 SQVTM, CDR2 ANQGSEA. With 8 bases removed from V and 8 bases from J, the gap between germline ends came to 12 bases. The CDR3: CSLREGEKLFF. As DNA, the CDR3 is TGCAGCCTCAGGGAAGGGGAAAAACTGTTTTTT.

V is TRBV2 and J is TRBJ2-7; TRBD2 is a possible D gene (6 bases). V was cut by 7 bases and J by 5 bases, with 18 bases left in between. Per the germline V gene, CDR1 is SNHLY and CDR2 is FYNNEI. The CDR3 has 14 amino acids. In nucleotides, the CDR3 is TGTGCCAGCACTTTTGATGCTAGCGCGCACGAGCAGTACTTC. It encodes CASTFDASAHEQYF. The variable domain in full, with the rest retrieved from reference TRBV2 and TRBJ2-7, is EPEVTQTPSHQVTQMGQEVILRCVPISNHLYFYWYRQILGQKVEFLVSFYNNEISEKSEIFDDQFSVERPDGSNFTLKIRSTKLEDSAMYFCASTFDASAHEQYFGPGTRLTVT.

The genes are TRBV5-5 and TRBJ2-5; D remains ambiguous. The CDR3 covers 13 residues. Germline V gene lookup returns CDR1 SGHKS and CDR2 YYEKEE (reference sequence). Deletions cut 1 base from V and 4 bases from J, with 8 bases between. As DNA, the CDR3 is TGTGCCAGCAGCTTGTCGGTACGAGAGACCCAGTACTTC. It codes for CASSLSVRETQYF.

The CDR3 region is CASTSGQGANEQYF. DNA for the CDR3: TGCGCCAGCACCTCGGGACAGGGGGCGAACGAGCAGTACTTC. The chain is built from TRBV5-1 and TRBJ2-7; 12 nucleotides agree with TRBD1. Losses at the gene ends were 6 bases for V and 5 bases for J; bases not matched to a gene: 6. CDR1 and CDR2 (germline): SGHRS, YFSETQ. The CDR3 runs to 14 residues.

CDR3 in amino acids: CASSPGTEVTEAFF. In nucleotides, the CDR3 is TGTGCCAGCTCACCGGGGACTGAGGTCACTGAAGCTTTCTTT. This sequence joins TRBV18 and TRBJ1-1; TRBD1 is a possible D gene (5 bases). Per germline, CDR1 KGHSH and CDR2 LQKENI. This CDR3 region has 14 residues. The ends were cut back, 3 bases at V and 4 bases at J, with 12 bases in the middle.

The V call is TRBV14, the J call TRBJ1-2; D remains ambiguous. Trimming took 4 bases from V and 2 from J, leaving 14 bases between them. The CDR3 length is 15 residues. The germline V gene encodes CDR1 SGHDN and CDR2 FVKESK. CDR3 DNA: TGTGCCAGCAGCCCCTCGGGTGGAGTCAACTATGGCTACACCTTC. Protein product: CASSPSGGVNYGYTF.

This sequence joins TRBV27 and TRBJ1-1; TRBD1 agrees at 7 bases. Germline CDR1 and CDR2: MNHEY and SMNVEV (reference sequence). V shed 6 bases and J 3 bases; nucleotides not matched to a gene: 19. The CDR3 contains 18 residues. This chain's CDR3 is CASSPPRGRGGSYTEAFF. CDR3 sequence (DNA): TGTGCCAGCAGCCCGCCAAGGGGGCGCGGGGGGTCTTACACTGAAGCTTTCTTT.

The V gene is TRBV2, the J gene TRBJ1-1, with D perhaps matching TRBD1 (5 bases). The CDR3 length is 16 residues. CDR1 and CDR2 (germline): SNHLY, FYNNEI. V gave up 2 bases and J gave up 0 bases, with 13 bases separating them. The chain's CDR3 is CASSEPDTGMNTEAFF. DNA of the CDR3: TGTGCCAGCAGTGAACCAGATACAGGCATGAACACTGAAGCTTTCTTT.

J is TRBJ1-4 and V is TRBV28; no definite D call. This CDR3 is built from 15 residues. V dropped 6 bases and J dropped 0 bases, with 11 bases sitting between them. Germline CDR1 reads MDHEN; CDR2 reads SYDVKM. The CDR3 nucleotides are TGTGCCAGCAGCCCGTCAGGCGCAACTAATGAAAAACTGTTTTTT. Translating gives CASSPSGATNEKLFF.

The chain combines TRBV6-5 with TRBJ1-5; 7 nucleotides agree with TRBD1. The ends lost 2 bases at V and 2 bases at J; junction bases unmatched: 3. Germline V CDR1 and CDR2: MNHEY, SVGAGI. The CDR3 loop spans 15 amino acids. The CDR3 sequence: CASSYGGTGNQPQHF. Here the CDR3 DNA reads TGTGCCAGCAGTTACGGAGGGACAGGCAATCAGCCCCAGCATTTT.

The V call is TRBV28, the J call TRBJ2-7; 14 bases align to TRBD2. Trimming at V came to 6 bases and at J to 4 bases, leaving 5 bases not matched to a gene. The germline gives CDR1 MDHEN, CDR2 SYDVKM. This CDR3 spans 15 amino acids. CDR3 nucleotides: TGTGCCAGCAGGCCGGGACTAGCGGGAGCTTACGAGCAGTACTTC. This encodes CASRPGLAGAYEQYF.

This chain joins TRBV30 and TRBJ2-1, with 9 positions matching TRBD1. The V segment lost 5 bases and the J segment 7 bases; nucleotides outside the gene matches: 6. The CDR3 length is 13 residues. Germline-derived CDR1 and CDR2 are GTSNPN and SVGIG (reference sequence). CDR3 sequence: CAWAGTGKNEQFF. In DNA form, the CDR3 reads TGTGCCTGGGCCGGGACAGGGAAGAATGAGCAGTTCTTC.

This clone has only one observation. J is TRBJ1-1 and V is TRBV9, with no clear D. The CDR3 loop spans 14 amino acids. Trimming removed 1 base at V and 1 base at J, with 8 bases between. In germline, CDR1 is SGDLS, CDR2 YYNGEE. The CDR3 sequence: CASSVFPGNTEAFF. The CDR3 DNA is TGTGCCAGCAGCGTATTCCCGGGGAACACTGAAGCTTTCTTT.